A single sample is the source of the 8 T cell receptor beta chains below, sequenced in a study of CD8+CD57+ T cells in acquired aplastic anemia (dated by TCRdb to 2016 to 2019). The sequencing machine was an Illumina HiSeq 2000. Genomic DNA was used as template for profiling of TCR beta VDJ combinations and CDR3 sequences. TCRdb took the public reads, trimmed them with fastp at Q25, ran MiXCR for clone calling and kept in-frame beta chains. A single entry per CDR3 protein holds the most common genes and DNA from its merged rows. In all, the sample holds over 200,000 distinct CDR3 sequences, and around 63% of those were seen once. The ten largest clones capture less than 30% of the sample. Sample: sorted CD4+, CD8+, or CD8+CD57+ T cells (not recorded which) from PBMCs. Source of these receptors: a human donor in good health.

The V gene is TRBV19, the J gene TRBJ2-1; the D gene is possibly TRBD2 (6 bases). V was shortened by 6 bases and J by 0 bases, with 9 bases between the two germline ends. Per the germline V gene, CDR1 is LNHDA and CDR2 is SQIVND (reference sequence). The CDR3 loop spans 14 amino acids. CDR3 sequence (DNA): TGTGCCAGTAGGAGGAGGGACTCCTACAATGAGCAGTTCTTC. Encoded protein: CASRRRDSYNEQFF.

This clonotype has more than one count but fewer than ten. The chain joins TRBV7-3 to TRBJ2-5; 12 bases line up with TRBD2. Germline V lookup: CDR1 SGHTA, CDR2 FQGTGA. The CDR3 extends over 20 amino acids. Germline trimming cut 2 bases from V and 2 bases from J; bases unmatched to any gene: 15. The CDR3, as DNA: TGTGCCAGCAGCTTAGTCGGGATGGCTAGCGGGAGGGCCTATCAAGAGACCCAGTACTTC. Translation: CASSLVGMASGRAYQETQYF.

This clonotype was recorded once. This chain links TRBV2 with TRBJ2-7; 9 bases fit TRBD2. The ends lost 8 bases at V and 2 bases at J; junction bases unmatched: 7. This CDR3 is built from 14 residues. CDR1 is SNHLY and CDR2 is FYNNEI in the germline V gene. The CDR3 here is CASEAGGMTYEQYF. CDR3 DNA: TGTGCCAGCGAAGCGGGAGGTATGACCTACGAGCAGTACTTC.

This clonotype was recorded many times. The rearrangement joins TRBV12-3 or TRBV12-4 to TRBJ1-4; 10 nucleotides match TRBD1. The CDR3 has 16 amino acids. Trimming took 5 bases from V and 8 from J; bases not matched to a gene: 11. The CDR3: CASSLSGTGVKEKLFF. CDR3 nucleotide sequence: TGTGCCAGCAGTCTCTCCGGGACAGGGGTCAAGGAAAAACTGTTTTTT.

The CDR3 region is CASSFTEGADTQYF. The CDR3 DNA reads as TGTGCCAGCAGTTTTACGGAAGGGGCAGATACGCAGTATTTT. This chain links TRBV27 with TRBJ2-3; D possibly corresponds to TRBD1 (5 bases). The V gene lost 3 bases and the J gene lost 4 bases, with 11 bases spanning the gap. This CDR3 has 14 residues. The germline V gene has CDR1 MNHEY and CDR2 SMNVEV (reference sequence).

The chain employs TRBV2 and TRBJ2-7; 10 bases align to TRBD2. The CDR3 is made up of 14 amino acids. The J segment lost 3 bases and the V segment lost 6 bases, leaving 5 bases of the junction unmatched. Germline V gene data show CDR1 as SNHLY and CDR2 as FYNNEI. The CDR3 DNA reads TGTGCCAGCAGCGAGCGGGAGGGCCACTACGAGCAGTACTTC. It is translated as CASSEREGHYEQYF.

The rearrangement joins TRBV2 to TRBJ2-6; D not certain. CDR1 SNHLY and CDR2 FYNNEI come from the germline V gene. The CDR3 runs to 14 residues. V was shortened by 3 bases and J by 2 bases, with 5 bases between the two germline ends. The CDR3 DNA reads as TGTGCCAGCAGTGAGGGAACTGGGGCCAACGTCCTGACTTTC. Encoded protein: CASSEGTGANVLTF.

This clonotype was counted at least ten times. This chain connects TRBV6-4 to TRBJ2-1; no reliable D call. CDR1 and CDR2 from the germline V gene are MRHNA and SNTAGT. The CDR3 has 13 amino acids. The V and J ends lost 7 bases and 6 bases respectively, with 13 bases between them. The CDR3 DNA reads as TGTGCCAGCAACCTGCCCCGGAGCAATGAGCAGTTCTTC. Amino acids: CASNLPRSNEQFF.